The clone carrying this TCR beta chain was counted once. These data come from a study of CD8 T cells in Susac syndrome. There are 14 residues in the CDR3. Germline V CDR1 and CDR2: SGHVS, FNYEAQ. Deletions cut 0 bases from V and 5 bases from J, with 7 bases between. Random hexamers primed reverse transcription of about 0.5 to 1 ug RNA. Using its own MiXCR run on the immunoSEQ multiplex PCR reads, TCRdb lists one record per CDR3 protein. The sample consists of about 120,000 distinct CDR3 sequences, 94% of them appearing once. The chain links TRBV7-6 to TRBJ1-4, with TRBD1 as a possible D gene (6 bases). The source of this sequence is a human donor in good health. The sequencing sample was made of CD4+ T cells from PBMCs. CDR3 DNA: TGTGCCAGCAGCTTAGCGGACAGCAATGAAAAACTGTTTTTT. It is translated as CASSLADSNEKLFF.